One and the same sample provided the 9 T cell receptor beta chains below, sequenced in a study of shared clonotypes between healthy human individuals. Clones were sequenced by immunoSEQ multiplex PCR, and TCRdb holds only the in-frame ones, with some missing. The table includes 2,500,000 or so clones, around 94% detected once. The sequenced sample was naive CD4+ T cells sorted from blood. Subset reported: CD45RA+ positively selected. The origin of the receptors is a young man in good health.

The chain is built from TRBV27 and TRBJ2-7, with a possible D match to TRBD2 (6 bases). The V gene lost 8 bases and the J gene lost 3 bases, with 17 bases spanning the gap. This CDR3 has 14 amino acids. In germline, CDR1 is MNHEY, CDR2 SMNVEV (reference sequence). This CDR3 is CASGRPGTRYEQYF. Written as DNA, the CDR3 is TGTGCCAGCGGAAGGCCGGGGACTCGCTACGAGCAGTACTTC.

The chain is built from TRBV2 and TRBJ2-3; 13 bases are shared with TRBD2. The CDR3 loop spans 15 amino acids. V gave up 6 bases and J gave up 10 bases; unmatched junction bases: 10. Germline V gene data show CDR1 as SNHLY and CDR2 as FYNNEI. CDR3: CASRSTSGGPPAQYF. CDR3 DNA sequence: TGTGCCAGCAGGTCGACTAGCGGGGGGCCCCCAGCGCAGTATTTT.

V gene TRBV10-1 combines with J gene TRBJ2-5; no firm D call. This CDR3 spans 14 amino acids. Germline CDR1 WNHNN, CDR2 SYGVQD (reference sequence). V lost 5 bases to trimming and J lost 8 bases, with 18 bases between them. The CDR3 DNA reads as TGCGCCAGCAGTTCATCATCGACCGGCCAAACCCAGTACTTC. This gives the protein CASSSSSTGQTQYF.

The chain has TRBV5-1 and TRBJ1-2; 10 bases map to TRBD1. There are 16 residues in the CDR3. The V gene's germline CDR1 is SGHRS and CDR2 YFSETQ. V shed 3 bases, J shed 8 bases, and the junction held 13 bases outside the gene matches. The CDR3 coding sequence is TGCGCCAGCAGCTCGGATCGACCGGGACAGGGGAGCGGCTACACCTTC. This encodes CASSSDRPGQGSGYTF.

About this clone: Other DNA sequences in the same sample also yield this CDR3. The V gene is TRBV11-3, the J gene TRBJ2-1, with 9 bases matching TRBD1. Germline loops: CDR1 SGHNT, CDR2 YENEEA. The CDR3 loop spans 15 amino acids. V shed 4 bases, J shed 4 bases, and the junction held 5 bases outside the gene matches. The CDR3 DNA reads TGTGCCAGCAGCTCACAGGGGGCGGGTTACAATGAGCAGTTCTTC. Its protein is CASSSQGAGYNEQFF.

Details on this clone: This CDR3 is also generated by other DNA sequences in the sample. The genes are TRBV5-1 and TRBJ1-4; D is uncertain. Trimming shortened V by 1 base and J by 3 bases, and 7 bases separated the two germline ends. The CDR3 is 14 residues long. Germline V gives CDR1 SGHRS, CDR2 YFSETQ. Written as DNA, the CDR3 is TGCGCCAGCAGCTTGACGGGAGCTAATGAAAAACTGTTTTTT. It encodes CASSLTGANEKLFF.

The V call is TRBV6-6, the J call TRBJ1-2, with D hard to call. CDR1 MNHNY and CDR2 SVGAGI come from the germline V gene (reference sequence). V lost 3 bases and J lost 0, with 11 bases in between. The CDR3 covers 15 residues. The CDR3 loop is CASSYSDRANYGYTF. The DNA of the CDR3 is TGTGCCAGCAGTTATTCTGACCGAGCTAACTATGGCTACACCTTC.

The rearrangement joins TRBV4-1 to TRBJ1-4; D not resolved. Per germline, CDR1 MGHRA and CDR2 YSYEKL. The CDR3 spans 15 residues. V lost 9 bases, J lost 4 bases, and 18 bases lay in between. The CDR3 DNA reads TGCGCCAGTCACGAAAATGGACGGTTTAATGAAAAACTGTTTTTT. This encodes CASHENGRFNEKLFF.

As for this clone: The sample carries other DNA sequences with the same CDR3. The chain carries TRBV27 and TRBJ1-5; no clear D gene. Trimming took off 3 bases at V and 0 bases at J, with 9 bases between the two ends. CDR1 is MNHEY, CDR2 SMNVEV, per germline (reference sequence). The CDR3 has 15 residues. Written as DNA, the CDR3 is TGTGCCAGCAGTTTGGAGGGCAATAGCAATCAGCCCCAGCATTTT. Its translation is CASSLEGNSNQPQHF.